This T cell receptor beta chain was identified in a study of identical twins' blood T cells. Study-wide points: Even for out-of-frame TCRbeta, twins reportedly shared V gene usage much more than unrelated donors.

From germline, CDR1 is SNHLY and CDR2 FYNNEI. Trimming stripped 8 bases from V and 1 base from J, with 23 bases between. The CDR3 consists of 17 residues. TCRdb re-analysed the 5' RACE reads in MiXCR, keeping a single row per CDR3 protein. The table has about 370,000 distinct CDR3 sequences, 28% seen once; the top ten hold 5.5% to 7%. This clonotype was seen a handful of times. Its specificity is unknown. Sample: PBMCs. This TCR was sampled from a woman aged 18 to 55 in good health. The V call is TRBV2, the J call TRBJ1-2; D is perhaps TRBD1 (6 bases). The CDR3 here is CASLRGLAEDLNYGYTF. As DNA, the CDR3 is TGTGCCAGCCTCAGGGGACTGGCGGAAGACCTTAACTATGGCTACACCTTC.